This TCR beta chain was observed in a study of shared clonotypes between healthy human individuals. Overall study findings and caveats: Tissues were not sampled, only blood, and their repertoires likely differ.

V was cut by 6 bases and J by 8 bases, with 13 bases left in between. The CDR3 length is 12 residues. Germline loops: CDR1 LGHNT, CDR2 FRNRAP. Concerning this clone itself: What it binds is not known.

Method: immunoSEQ multiplex PCR; TCRdb's copy keeps in-frame clones and lacks some. The sample records over 400,000 clones, almost 80% being singletons. Donors comprised only Caucasian adults living in Nashville, Tennessee. The chain carries TRBV12-5 and TRBJ1-1; D remains ambiguous. Source material: PBMCs. The source of this sequence is a woman in her forties in good health. Some clones in this sample may be carry-over from other donors' samples. The CDR3 DNA follows: TGTGCTAGTGGCCACGACGTGGGAGAAGCTTTCTTT. As protein: CASGHDVGEAFF.